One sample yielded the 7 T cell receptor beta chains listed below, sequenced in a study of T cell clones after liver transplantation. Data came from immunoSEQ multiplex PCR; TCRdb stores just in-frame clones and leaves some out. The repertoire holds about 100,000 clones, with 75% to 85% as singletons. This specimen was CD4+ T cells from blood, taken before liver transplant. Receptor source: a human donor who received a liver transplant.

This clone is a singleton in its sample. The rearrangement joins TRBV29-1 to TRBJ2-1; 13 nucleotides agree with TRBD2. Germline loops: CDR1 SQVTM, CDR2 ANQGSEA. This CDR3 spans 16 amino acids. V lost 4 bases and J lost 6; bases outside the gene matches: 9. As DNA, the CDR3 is TGCAGCGTTGGATCCCTCAGACTAGCGGGAGGCAATGAGCAGTTCTTC. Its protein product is CSVGSLRLAGGNEQFF.

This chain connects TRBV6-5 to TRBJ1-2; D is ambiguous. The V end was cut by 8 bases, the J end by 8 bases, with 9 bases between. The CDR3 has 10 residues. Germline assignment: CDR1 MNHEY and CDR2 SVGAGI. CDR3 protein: CASPAGGYTF. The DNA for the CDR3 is TGTGCCAGCCCCGCCGGGGGCTACACCTTC.

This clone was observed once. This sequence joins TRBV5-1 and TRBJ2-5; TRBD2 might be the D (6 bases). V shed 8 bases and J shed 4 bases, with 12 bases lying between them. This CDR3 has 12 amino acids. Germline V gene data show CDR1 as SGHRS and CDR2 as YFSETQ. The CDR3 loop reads CASSGDRETQYF. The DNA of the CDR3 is TGCGCCAGTTCGGGAGATCGAGAGACCCAGTACTTC.

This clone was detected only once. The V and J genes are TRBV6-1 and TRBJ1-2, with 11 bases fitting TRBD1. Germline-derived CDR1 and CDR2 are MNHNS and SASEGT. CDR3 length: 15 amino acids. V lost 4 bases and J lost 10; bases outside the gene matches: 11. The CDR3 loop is CASSGYGTGGIDYTF. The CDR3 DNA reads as TGTGCCAGCAGTGGGTATGGGACAGGGGGAATCGACTACACCTTC.

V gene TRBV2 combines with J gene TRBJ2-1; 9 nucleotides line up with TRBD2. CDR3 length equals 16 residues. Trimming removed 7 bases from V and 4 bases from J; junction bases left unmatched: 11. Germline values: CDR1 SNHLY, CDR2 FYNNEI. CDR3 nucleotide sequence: TGTGCCAGCACGACCGGCGGGCTAGCGGGATACAATGAGCAGTTCTTC. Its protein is CASTTGGLAGYNEQFF.

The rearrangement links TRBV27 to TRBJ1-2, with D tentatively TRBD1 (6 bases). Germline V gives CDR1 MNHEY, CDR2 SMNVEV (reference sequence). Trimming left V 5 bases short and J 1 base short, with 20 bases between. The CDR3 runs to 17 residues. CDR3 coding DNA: TGTGCCAGCAGTCCCCTTGACAGGAGCCCTTATAACTATGGCTACACCTTC. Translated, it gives CASSPLDRSPYNYGYTF.

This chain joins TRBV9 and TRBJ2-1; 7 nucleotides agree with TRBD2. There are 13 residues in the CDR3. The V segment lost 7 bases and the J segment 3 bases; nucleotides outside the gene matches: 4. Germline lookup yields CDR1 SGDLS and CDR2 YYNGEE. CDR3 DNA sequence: TGTGCCAGCGGGCCTAGCGGCTACAATGAGCAGTTCTTC. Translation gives CASGPSGYNEQFF. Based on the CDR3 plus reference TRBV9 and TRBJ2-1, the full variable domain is DSGVTQTPKHLITATGQRVTLRCSPRSGDLSVYWYQQSLDQGLQFLIQYYNGEERAKGNILERFSAQQFPDLHSELNLSSLELGDSALYFCASGPSGYNEQFFGPGTRLTVL.